Following are 8 T cell receptor beta chains from one sample sequenced in a study of cytomegalovirus exposure and HLA in healthy donors. It was with 60 Vbeta and 13 Jbeta primers that the PCR ran. Data came from immunoSEQ multiplex PCR; TCRdb stores just in-frame clones and leaves some out. The data show 110,000 to 150,000 clones, about two thirds seen once. Sequencing was carried out using PBMCs. Every receptor here comes from a woman in her sixties or seventies in good health and CMV-seropositive.

The chain links TRBV7-9 to TRBJ2-3, with 12 bases fitting TRBD2. Per germline, CDR1 SEHNR and CDR2 FQNEAQ (reference sequence). CDR3 size: 15 residues. V gave up 2 bases and J gave up 3 bases; unmatched junction bases: 0. The CDR3 sequence is CASSLTSGRTDTQYF. The CDR3 nucleotides read TGTGCCAGCAGCTTAACTAGCGGGAGGACAGATACGCAGTATTTT.

V usage is TRBV23-1 and J usage is TRBJ2-7; 11 bases agree with TRBD1. TRBV23-1 is classed as an ORF, of uncertain function. CDR3 length equals 16 residues. With V trimmed by 3 bases and J by 0 bases, 4 bases remained unmatched. The CDR3 DNA is TGCGCCAGCAGTCACTGGACAGGGGGCGCCTCCTACGAGCAGTACTTC. This codes for CASSHWTGGASYEQYF.

The table lists this clone with a few counts. The chain employs TRBV28 and TRBJ2-2; TRBD2 aligns across 9 bases. Trimming cost V 6 bases and J 4 bases; bases outside gene matches: 9. The germline V gene encodes CDR1 MDHEN and CDR2 SYDVKM. This CDR3 has 16 amino acids. CDR3 sequence reads: CASSHWGGRATGELFF. CDR3 in DNA: TGTGCCAGCAGCCACTGGGGCGGGAGGGCCACCGGGGAGCTGTTTTTT.

The chain couples TRBV6-5 to TRBJ2-7, with D tentatively TRBD2 (5 bases). CDR1 is MNHEY and CDR2 is SVGAGI in the germline V gene. V lost 5 bases and J lost 13, with 15 bases in between. This CDR3 contains 11 residues. In DNA form, the CDR3 reads TGTGCCAGCAGTGAGGGCCGAATCCCCTACTTC. Amino acids: CASSEGRIPYF.

This clone came up once. This rearrangement joins TRBV10-2 to TRBJ1-2; TRBD1 might be the D (5 bases). The V end was cut by 7 bases, the J end by 8 bases, with 14 bases between. The CDR3 sequence is 12 residues long. Germline CDR1 reads WSHSY; CDR2 reads SAAADI. The CDR3 nucleotides read TGCGCCAGCATAGGGGCCCCGGAGGGCTACACCTTC. Translating it yields CASIGAPEGYTF.

The V gene is TRBV15, the J gene TRBJ1-2; 9 bases align to TRBD1. The CDR3 consists of 14 residues. The V and J ends lost 4 bases and 4 bases, in that order; junction bases with no gene match: 4. Germline CDR1 and CDR2: LNHNV and YYDKDF (reference sequence). CDR3 bases: TGTGCCACCAGCATTGGGACAGGGAGCTATGGCTACACCTTC. Its protein is CATSIGTGSYGYTF. The full variable domain, completed using reference TRBV15 and TRBJ1-2, is DAMVIQNPRYQVTQFGKPVTLSCSQTLNHNVMYWYQQKSSQAPKLLFHYYDKDFNNEADTPDNFQSRRPNTSFCFLDIRSPGLGDTAMYLCATSIGTGSYGYTFGSGTRLTVV.

This sequence joins TRBV27 and TRBJ2-1; possible D gene TRBD2, 6 bases. The CDR3 covers 15 residues. Trimming shortened V by 2 bases and J by 0 bases, and 8 bases separated the two germline ends. In germline, CDR1 is MNHEY, CDR2 SMNVEV (reference sequence). The CDR3 loop reads CASSLAGLSYNEQFF. The CDR3 DNA reads as TGTGCCAGCAGTTTAGCGGGACTCTCCTACAATGAGCAGTTCTTC.

The gene calls are TRBV30 and TRBJ1-1; no definite D call. The CDR3 sequence is 13 residues long. Trimming shortened V by 3 bases and J by 0 bases, and 8 bases separated the two germline ends. From germline, CDR1 is GTSNPN and CDR2 SVGIG (reference sequence). CDR3 in amino acids: CAWSLGMNTEAFF. CDR3 in DNA: TGTGCCTGGAGCCTCGGGATGAACACTGAAGCTTTCTTT.